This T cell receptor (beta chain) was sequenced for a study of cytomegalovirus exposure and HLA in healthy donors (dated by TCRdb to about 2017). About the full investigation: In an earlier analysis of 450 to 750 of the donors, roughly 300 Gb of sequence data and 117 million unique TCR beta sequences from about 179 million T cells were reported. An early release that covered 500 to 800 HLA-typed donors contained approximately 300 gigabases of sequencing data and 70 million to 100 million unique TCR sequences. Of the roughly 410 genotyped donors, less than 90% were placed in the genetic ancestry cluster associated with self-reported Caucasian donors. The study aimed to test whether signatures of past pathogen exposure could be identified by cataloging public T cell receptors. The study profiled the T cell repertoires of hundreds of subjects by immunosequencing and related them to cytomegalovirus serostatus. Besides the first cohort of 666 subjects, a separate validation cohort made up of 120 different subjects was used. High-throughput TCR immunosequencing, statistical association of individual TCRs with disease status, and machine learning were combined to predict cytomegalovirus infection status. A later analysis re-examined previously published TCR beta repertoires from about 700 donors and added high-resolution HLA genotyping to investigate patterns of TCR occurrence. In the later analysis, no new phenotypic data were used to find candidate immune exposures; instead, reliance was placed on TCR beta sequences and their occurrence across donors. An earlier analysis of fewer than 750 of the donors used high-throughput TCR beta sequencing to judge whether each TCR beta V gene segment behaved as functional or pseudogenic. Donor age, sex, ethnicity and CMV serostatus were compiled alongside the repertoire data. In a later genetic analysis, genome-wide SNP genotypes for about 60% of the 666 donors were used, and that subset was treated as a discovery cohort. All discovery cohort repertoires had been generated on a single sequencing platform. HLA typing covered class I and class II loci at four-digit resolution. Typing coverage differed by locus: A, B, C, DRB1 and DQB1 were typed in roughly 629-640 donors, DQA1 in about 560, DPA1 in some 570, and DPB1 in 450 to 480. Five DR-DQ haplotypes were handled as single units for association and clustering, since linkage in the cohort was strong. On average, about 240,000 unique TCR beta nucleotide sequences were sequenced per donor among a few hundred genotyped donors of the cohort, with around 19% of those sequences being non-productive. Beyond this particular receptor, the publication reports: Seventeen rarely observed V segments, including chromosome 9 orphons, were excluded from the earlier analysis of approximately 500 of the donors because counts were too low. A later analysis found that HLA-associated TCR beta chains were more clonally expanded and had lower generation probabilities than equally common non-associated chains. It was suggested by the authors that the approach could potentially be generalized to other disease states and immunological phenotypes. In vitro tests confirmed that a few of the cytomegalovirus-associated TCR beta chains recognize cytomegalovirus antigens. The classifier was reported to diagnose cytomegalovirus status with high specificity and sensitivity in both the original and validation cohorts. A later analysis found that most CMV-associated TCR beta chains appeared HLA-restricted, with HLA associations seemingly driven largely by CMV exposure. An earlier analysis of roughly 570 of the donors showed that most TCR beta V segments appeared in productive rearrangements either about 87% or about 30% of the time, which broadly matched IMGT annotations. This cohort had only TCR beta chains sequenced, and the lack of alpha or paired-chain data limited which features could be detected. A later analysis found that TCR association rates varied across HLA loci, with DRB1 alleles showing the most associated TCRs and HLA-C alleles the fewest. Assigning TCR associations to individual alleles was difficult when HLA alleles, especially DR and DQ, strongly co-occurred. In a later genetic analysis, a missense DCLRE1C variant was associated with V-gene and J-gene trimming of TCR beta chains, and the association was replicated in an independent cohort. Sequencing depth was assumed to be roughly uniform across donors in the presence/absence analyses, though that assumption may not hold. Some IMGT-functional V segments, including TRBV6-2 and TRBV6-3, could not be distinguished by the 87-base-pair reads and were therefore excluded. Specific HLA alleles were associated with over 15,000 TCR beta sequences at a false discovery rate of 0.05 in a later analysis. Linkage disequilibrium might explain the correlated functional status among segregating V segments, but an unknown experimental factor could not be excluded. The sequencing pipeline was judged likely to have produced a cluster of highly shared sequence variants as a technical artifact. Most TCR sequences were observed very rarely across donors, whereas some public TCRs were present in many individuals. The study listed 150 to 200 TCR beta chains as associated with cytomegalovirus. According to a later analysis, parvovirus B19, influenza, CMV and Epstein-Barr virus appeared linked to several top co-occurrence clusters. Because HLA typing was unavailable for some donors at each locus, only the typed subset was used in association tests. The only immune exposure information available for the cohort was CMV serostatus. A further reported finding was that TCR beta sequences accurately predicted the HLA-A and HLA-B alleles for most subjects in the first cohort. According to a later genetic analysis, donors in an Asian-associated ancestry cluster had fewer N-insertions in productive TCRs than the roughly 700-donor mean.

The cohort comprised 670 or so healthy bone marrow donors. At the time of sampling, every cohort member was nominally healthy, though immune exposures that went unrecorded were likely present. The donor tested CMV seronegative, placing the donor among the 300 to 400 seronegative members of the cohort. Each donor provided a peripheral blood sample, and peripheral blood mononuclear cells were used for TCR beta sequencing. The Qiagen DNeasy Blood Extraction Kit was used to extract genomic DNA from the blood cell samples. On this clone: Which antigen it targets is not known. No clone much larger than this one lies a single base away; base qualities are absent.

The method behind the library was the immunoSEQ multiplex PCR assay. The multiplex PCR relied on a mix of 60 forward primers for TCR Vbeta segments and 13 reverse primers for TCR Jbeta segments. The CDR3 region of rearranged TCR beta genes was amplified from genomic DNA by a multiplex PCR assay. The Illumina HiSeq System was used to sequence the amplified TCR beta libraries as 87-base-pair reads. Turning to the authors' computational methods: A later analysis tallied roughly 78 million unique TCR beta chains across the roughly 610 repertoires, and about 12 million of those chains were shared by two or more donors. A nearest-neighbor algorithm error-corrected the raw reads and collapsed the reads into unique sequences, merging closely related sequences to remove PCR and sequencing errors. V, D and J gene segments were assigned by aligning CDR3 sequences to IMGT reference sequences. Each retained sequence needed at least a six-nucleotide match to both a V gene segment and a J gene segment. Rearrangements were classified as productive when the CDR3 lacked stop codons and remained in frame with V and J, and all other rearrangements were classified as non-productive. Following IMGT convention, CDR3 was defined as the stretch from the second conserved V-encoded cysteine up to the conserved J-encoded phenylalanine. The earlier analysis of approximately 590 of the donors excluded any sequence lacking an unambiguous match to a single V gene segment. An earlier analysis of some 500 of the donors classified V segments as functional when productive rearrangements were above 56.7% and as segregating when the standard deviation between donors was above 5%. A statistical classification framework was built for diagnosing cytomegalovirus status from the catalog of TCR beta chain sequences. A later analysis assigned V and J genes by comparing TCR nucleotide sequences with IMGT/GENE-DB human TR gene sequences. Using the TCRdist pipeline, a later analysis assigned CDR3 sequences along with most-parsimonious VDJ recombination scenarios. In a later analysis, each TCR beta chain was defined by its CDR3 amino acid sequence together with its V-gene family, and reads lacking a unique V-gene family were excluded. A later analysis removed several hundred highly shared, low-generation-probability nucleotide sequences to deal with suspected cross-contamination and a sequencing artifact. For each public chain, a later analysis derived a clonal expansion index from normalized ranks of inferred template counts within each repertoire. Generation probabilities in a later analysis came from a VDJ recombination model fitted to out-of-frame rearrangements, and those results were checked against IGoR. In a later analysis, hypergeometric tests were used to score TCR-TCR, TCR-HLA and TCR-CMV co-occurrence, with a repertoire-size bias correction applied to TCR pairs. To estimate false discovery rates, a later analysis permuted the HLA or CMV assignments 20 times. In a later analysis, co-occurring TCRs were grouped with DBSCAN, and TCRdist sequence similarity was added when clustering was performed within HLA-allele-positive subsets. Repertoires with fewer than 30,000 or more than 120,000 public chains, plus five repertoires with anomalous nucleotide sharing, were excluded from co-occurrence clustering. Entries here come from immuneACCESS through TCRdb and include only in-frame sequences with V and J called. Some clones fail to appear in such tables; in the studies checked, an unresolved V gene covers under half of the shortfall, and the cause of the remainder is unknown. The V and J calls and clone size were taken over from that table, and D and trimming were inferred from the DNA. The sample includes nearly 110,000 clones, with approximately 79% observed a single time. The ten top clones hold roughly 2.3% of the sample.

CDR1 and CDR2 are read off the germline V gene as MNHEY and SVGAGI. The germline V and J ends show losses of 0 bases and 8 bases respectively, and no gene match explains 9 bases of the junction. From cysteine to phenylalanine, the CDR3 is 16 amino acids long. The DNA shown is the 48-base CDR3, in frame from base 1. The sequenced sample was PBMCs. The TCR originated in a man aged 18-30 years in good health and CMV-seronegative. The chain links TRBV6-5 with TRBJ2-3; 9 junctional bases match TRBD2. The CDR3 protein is CASSYSNAGGPGTQYF. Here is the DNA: TGTGCCAGCAGTTACTCGAATGCGGGGGGGCCAGGTACGCAGTATTTT.